This TCR beta chain was found in a study of T cell responses to AZD1222 COVID-19 vaccine. General study findings and limits: Distributed over spike, vaccine-associated CD4 TCRs predominated at 160-218 and 743-854.

Clones were read by immunoSEQ multiplex PCR, and TCRdb kept only the in-frame ones, dropping some. Of about 83,000 clones in the sample, roughly 86% are singletons; the top ten hold roughly 8.7%. V was cut by 2 bases and J by 4 bases, with 17 bases left in between. CDR1 is KGHSH and CDR2 is LQKENI in the germline V gene. The CDR3 is made up of 16 amino acids. With regard to this clone: Antigen: not known.

Sequencing was performed on peripheral blood, taken on day 0 of AZD1222 vaccination. The chain couples TRBV18 to TRBJ1-2, with D unresolved. The sequence came from an adult in good health. The CDR3 coding sequence is TGTGCCAGCTCACCAATGGACCAATCTGTATCCTATGGCTACACCTTC. Translating it yields CASSPMDQSVSYGYTF.